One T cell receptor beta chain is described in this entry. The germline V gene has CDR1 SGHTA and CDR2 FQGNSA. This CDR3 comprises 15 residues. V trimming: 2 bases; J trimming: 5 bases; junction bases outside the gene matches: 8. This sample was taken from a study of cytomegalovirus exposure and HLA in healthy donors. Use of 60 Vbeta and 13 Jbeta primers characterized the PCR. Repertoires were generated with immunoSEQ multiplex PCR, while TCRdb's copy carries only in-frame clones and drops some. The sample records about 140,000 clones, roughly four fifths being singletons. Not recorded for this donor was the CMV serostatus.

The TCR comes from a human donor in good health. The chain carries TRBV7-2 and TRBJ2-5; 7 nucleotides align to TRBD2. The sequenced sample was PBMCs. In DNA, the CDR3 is TGTGCCAGCAGCTTATTGCGGACTAGTATTGAGACCCAGTACTTC. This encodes CASSLLRTSIETQYF.